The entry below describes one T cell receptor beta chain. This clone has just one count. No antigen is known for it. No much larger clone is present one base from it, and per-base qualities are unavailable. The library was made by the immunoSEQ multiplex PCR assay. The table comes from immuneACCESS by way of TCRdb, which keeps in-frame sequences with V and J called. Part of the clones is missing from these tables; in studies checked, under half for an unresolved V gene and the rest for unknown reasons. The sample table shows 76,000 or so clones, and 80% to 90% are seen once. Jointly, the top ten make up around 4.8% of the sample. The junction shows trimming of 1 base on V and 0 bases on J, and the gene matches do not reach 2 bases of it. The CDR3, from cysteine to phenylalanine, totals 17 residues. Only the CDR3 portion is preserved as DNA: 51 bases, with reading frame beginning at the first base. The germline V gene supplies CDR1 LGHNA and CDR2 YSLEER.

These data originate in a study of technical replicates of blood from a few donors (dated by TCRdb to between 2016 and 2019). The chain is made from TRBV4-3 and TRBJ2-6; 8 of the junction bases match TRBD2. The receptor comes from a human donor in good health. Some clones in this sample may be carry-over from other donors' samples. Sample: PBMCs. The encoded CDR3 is CASSQGTSISGANVLTF. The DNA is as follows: TGCGCCAGCAGCCAAGGGACTAGCATCTCTGGGGCCAACGTCCTGACTTTC.